A selection of T cell receptor beta chains follows, all from one sample in a study of vaccination effects on CD4 cells after COVID-19. The method was immunoSEQ multiplex PCR; TCRdb's version includes in-frame clones alone and lacks a portion of them. The sample carries around 70,000 clones, about 74% recorded once. Their target antigens are unknown. Sequenced material: CD4+ T cells from PBMCs cultured without peptide, taken before COVID-19 vaccination. Every receptor here comes from a human donor who received a COVID-19 vaccine. Both conserved end residues are part of each CDR3. Each record gives: J gene, clone size, V gene, D gene, CDR3 DNA, CDR3 protein. The D gene is left open where the match is weak. Clone size, where shown, is once, few, many, or a class for clones that have expanded.

J gene: TRBJ1-5
clone size: NA
V gene: TRBV21-1
D gene: NA
CDR3 DNA: TGTGCCAGCAGCCCCGGGATTTATCAGCCCCAGCATTTT
CDR3 protein: CASSPGIYQPQHF

J gene: TRBJ2-1
clone size: NA
V gene: TRBV5-1
D gene: TRBD2
CDR3 DNA: TGCGCCAGCAGTTCGGGGGGGCCGTCCTACAATGAGCAGTTCTTC
CDR3 protein: CASSSGGPSYNEQFF

J gene: TRBJ2-1
clone size: few
V gene: TRBV5-1
D gene: TRBD2
CDR3 DNA: TGCGCCAGCAGCTTGGTGGTAGCGGGGTACAATGAGCAGTTCTTC
CDR3 protein: CASSLVVAGYNEQFF

J gene: TRBJ2-5
clone size: once
V gene: TRBV6-2/TRBV6-3
D gene: NA
CDR3 DNA: TGTGCCAGCAGTTTAACAGGGTTTCAAGAGACCCAGTACTTC
CDR3 protein: CASSLTGFQETQYF

J gene: TRBJ2-5
clone size: NA
V gene: TRBV6-1
D gene: NA
CDR3 DNA: TGTGCCAGCAAGGGGGGGTCTGAGACCCAGTACTTC
CDR3 protein: CASKGGSETQYF

J gene: TRBJ1-6
clone size: NA
V gene: TRBV5-1
D gene: TRBD1
CDR3 DNA: TGCGCCAGCAGCTACTTTGACAGGGAGGAAAATTCACCCCTCCACTTT
CDR3 protein: CASSYFDREENSPLHF

J gene: TRBJ2-1
clone size: NA
V gene: TRBV20-1
D gene: NA
CDR3 DNA: TGCAGTGCTAGGGAACTAGTTGAGCAGTTCTTC
CDR3 protein: CSARELVEQFF

J gene: TRBJ1-4
clone size: once
V gene: TRBV7-2
D gene: NA
CDR3 DNA: TGTGCCAGCAGCTTATGGGGCCCCAATGAAAAACTGTTTTTT
CDR3 protein: CASSLWGPNEKLFF

J gene: TRBJ2-3
clone size: NA
V gene: TRBV12-3/TRBV12-4
D gene: TRBD2
CDR3 DNA: TGTGCCAGCAGTCAGCGGGGGGGCTCATATTTT
CDR3 protein: CASSQRGGSYF

J gene: TRBJ2-2
clone size: NA
V gene: TRBV5-1
D gene: NA
CDR3 DNA: TGCGCCAGCAGCTTGGAGGGGCCCGGGGAGCTGTTTTTT
CDR3 protein: CASSLEGPGELFF

J gene: TRBJ1-5
clone size: NA
V gene: TRBV6-5
D gene: TRBD1
CDR3 DNA: TGTGCCAGCCGGGACAGGGATCAACAGCCCCAGCATTTT
CDR3 protein: CASRDRDQQPQHF

J gene: TRBJ1-2
clone size: NA
V gene: TRBV3-1/TRBV3-2
D gene: NA
CDR3 DNA: TGTGCCAGCAGCCAAACGGCATATGGCTACACCTTC
CDR3 protein: CASSQTAYGYTF

J gene: TRBJ2-3
clone size: NA
V gene: TRBV24-1
D gene: NA
CDR3 DNA: TGTGCCACCAGTGAACCCCGCACAGACACAGATACGCAGTATTTT
CDR3 protein: CATSEPRTDTDTQYF

J gene: TRBJ2-5
clone size: NA
V gene: TRBV6-5
D gene: TRBD2
CDR3 DNA: TGTGCCAGCAGAGCGGGAGGAGAGACCCAGTACTTC
CDR3 protein: CASRAGGETQYF

J gene: TRBJ2-6
clone size: NA
V gene: TRBV19
D gene: TRBD1
CDR3 DNA: TGTGCCAGTAGTATAGGACAGGGGGCAACTGGGGCCAACGTCCTGACTTTC
CDR3 protein: CASSIGQGATGANVLTF

J gene: TRBJ2-3
clone size: once
V gene: TRBV10-3
D gene: TRBD2
CDR3 DNA: TGTGCCATCAGATCAGCAGGACTAGCCACAGATACGCAGTATTTT
CDR3 protein: CAIRSAGLATDTQYF